The rows below give T cell receptor beta chains drawn from one sample of a study of lymphopenia after photon versus proton radiotherapy. Using immunoSEQ multiplex PCR, the repertoire was profiled, and TCRdb retains in-frame clones only, with some absent. The data contain about 65,000 clones, over 70% of them singletons. The sequencing used peripheral blood, collected from a patient treated with proton-based radiotherapy. Receptors originate from a man older than 75 with esophageal cancer. The CDR3 runs from the conserved cysteine through the conserved F or W. Each record gives: V gene, clone size, D gene, J gene, CDR3 protein, CDR3 DNA. A D gene is named only where the DNA matches it firmly. The size field is filled for only some rows; it gives once, few, many or a size class.

TRBV11-3	NA	NA	TRBJ1-1	CASSFNMNTEAFF	TGTGCCAGCAGTTTTAATATGAACACTGAAGCTTTCTTT
TRBV11-2	NA	NA	TRBJ2-7	CASSFAAQGGEQYF	TGTGCCAGCAGCTTTGCGGCCCAGGGGGGCGAGCAGTACTTC
TRBV19	NA	NA	TRBJ2-1	CASSTVVRLWNEQFF	TGTGCCAGTAGTACAGTCGTCAGGTTATGGAATGAGCAGTTCTTC
TRBV7-6	NA	NA	TRBJ1-1	CASSLGGGTEAFF	TGTGCCAGCAGCTTAGGGGGTGGCACTGAAGCTTTCTTT
TRBV7-9	once	TRBD1	TRBJ2-1	CASSQWTGGGEQFF	TGTGCCAGCAGCCAATGGACAGGGGGCGGTGAGCAGTTCTTC
TRBV5-1	NA	TRBD1	TRBJ1-1	CASSSGQRSTEAFF	TGCGCCAGCAGCTCGGGACAGAGGAGCACTGAAGCTTTCTTT
TRBV5-6	NA	TRBD2	TRBJ2-7	CASTLGGSGSPSAYEQYF	TGTGCCAGCACCCTGGGGGGGAGCGGGAGTCCCTCTGCTTACGAGCAGTACTTC
TRBV19	NA	NA	TRBJ1-1	CASSIGWENTEAFF	TGTGCCAGTAGTATAGGGTGGGAGAACACTGAAGCTTTCTTT
TRBV6-6	NA	TRBD1	TRBJ1-3	CASSYYRTGGGNTIYF	TGTGCCAGCAGTTATTACCGGACAGGGGGTGGAAACACCATATATTTT
TRBV7-9	NA	NA	TRBJ1-1	CASSPPYYRVSNTEAFF	TGTGCCAGCAGCCCACCTTATTACAGGGTGTCGAACACTGAAGCTTTCTTT
TRBV6-5	NA	TRBD1	TRBJ1-2	CASSRQGPGYGYTF	TGTGCCAGCAGTCGACAGGGGCCCGGCTATGGCTACACCTTC
TRBV4-2	NA	NA	TRBJ2-1	CASSQAHPKAGPGFF	TGTGCCAGCAGCCAAGCACACCCCAAAGCAGGGCCGGGATTCTTC
TRBV27	NA	NA	TRBJ1-4	CASSLSSGGGEKLFF	TGTGCCAGCAGTTTATCGTCTGGGGGCGGAGAAAAACTGTTTTTT
TRBV5-6	NA	NA	TRBJ1-2	CASSLPEGVGYTF	TGTGCCAGCAGCTTGCCAGAGGGAGTCGGCTACACCTTC
TRBV5-1	NA	TRBD2	TRBJ2-5	CASSSTSGGAETQYF	TGCGCCAGCAGTTCGACTAGCGGGGGGGCGGAGACCCAGTACTTC
TRBV29-1	NA	TRBD1	TRBJ2-2	CSAGQGAYFRELFF	TGCAGCGCCGGACAGGGGGCATATTTTAGGGAGCTGTTTTTT
TRBV9	NA	NA	TRBJ2-3	CASSVGELASTDTQYF	TGTGCCAGCAGCGTAGGGGAGTTAGCTAGCACAGATACGCAGTATTTT